This T cell receptor beta chain was sequenced in a study of regulatory T cells in long-lasting Graves disease. This clonotype was observed a few times. Researchers made TCR beta libraries by using iRepertoire HTBI primers and running Arm-PCR on CDR3 regions. MiXCR, run by TCRdb on the multiplex PCR reads, gives a single entry per CDR3 protein. The sample carries some 600,000 distinct CDR3 sequences, about 16% recorded once. Between the trimmed V and J ends, which lost 6 bases and 4 bases, there was a span of 12 bases. This CDR3 contains 13 residues. The germline V gene has CDR1 DFQATT and CDR2 SNEGSKA (reference sequence). Stated time point: newly diagnosed GD, antithyroid drugs for less than 3 months. PBMCs were the source of the RNA used for TCR sequencing. Separately, the same data were catalogued under a study of T cells in Graves' hyperthyroidism and ophthalmopathy. According to that study: First-round RT-PCR of the TCR CDR3 relied on the HTBI primer set. Blood also showed most of the thyroid clonotypes that were expanded above 0.001.

The specimen was peripheral blood mononuclear cells (PBMCs), collected at new diagnosis, from a patient treated with antithyroid drugs. The sequence derives from a man aged 18 to 30 with Graves disease. V usage is TRBV20-1 and J usage is TRBJ1-4; D is perhaps TRBD1 (5 bases). The CDR3 bases are TGCAGTGCCCACCCGGGGGGTAATGAAAAACTGTTTTTT. It encodes CSAHPGGNEKLFF.